This TCR beta chain was sequenced for a study of Graves' ophthalmopathy and Graves' hyperthyroidism. RNA served as the template for amplifying TCR beta CDR3 regions. The first round was an RT-PCR with HTBI primers, and the second round was a multiplex PCR. A single record per CDR3 protein comes from TCRdb applying MiXCR to the multiplex PCR reads. In the table there are over a million distinct CDR3 sequences, approximately 35% of which are singletons. Newly diagnosed hyperthyroidism donors, aged 18 to 65, duration under 2 months. This clonotype has only a few counts. V was pared by 4 bases and J by 3 bases, with 6 bases of the junction left unmatched. CDR3 length: 15 amino acids. Germline loops: CDR1 SEHNR, CDR2 FQNEAQ (reference sequence).

The specimen sequenced was peripheral blood or thyroid tissue (not recorded which). The genes are TRBV7-9 and TRBJ2-7; 10 bases match TRBD2. This clonotype was sampled from an adult man with Graves' hyperthyroidism. The CDR3 loop is CASSSTGTSVYEQYF. In DNA, the CDR3 is TGTGCCAGCAGCTCAACCGGGACTAGCGTCTACGAGCAGTACTTC.